This TCR beta chain was recorded in a study of OX40 agonist ivuxolimab in advanced cancers. Overall study: One patient with hepatocellular carcinoma and two with cutaneous melanoma, three in all, had partial responses.

Trimming left V 4 bases short and J 5 bases short, with 23 bases between. Germline CDR1 reads MNHEY; CDR2 reads SMNVEV (reference sequence). This CDR3 spans 17 amino acids. The method was immunoSEQ multiplex PCR; TCRdb's version includes in-frame clones alone and lacks a portion of them. The sample lists approximately 33,000 clones; 70% to 90% were seen once. The cohort excluded patients with autoimmune disease history or systemic immunosuppression. This clonotype was obtained from an adult with an advanced solid tumor such as melanoma, head and neck, liver or kidney cancer. The J gene is TRBJ2-5, the V gene TRBV27, with a tentative D call TRBD2 (6 bases). The specimen comprised CD4+ or CD8+ T cells sorted from blood, sampled in a trial of the OX40 agonist ivuxolimab. The CDR3 DNA reads as TGTGCCAGCAGTTCCCCCCAGGGACGAGCGGGTTCGGAGACCCAGTACTTC. This sequence encodes CASSSPQGRAGSETQYF.